This T cell receptor (beta chain) was profiled in a study of Tregs in tolerant kidney transplant recipients. Study findings and constraints: Validation in larger populations is needed because few patients were studied. Activated donor B cell expansion appeared to reveal the most relevant donor-specific TCRbeta repertoire. Biological reproducibility was not directly addressed, but technical replication error appeared minimal. Tolerant patients' donor-specific Tregs expanded beyond overall Tregs, suggesting antigen-driven growth.

Germline loops: CDR1 SNHLY, CDR2 FYNNEI. The CDR3 runs 15 residues. Trimming cost V 7 bases and J 9 bases; bases outside gene matches: 14. Related graft donors supplied nonmyeloablative bone marrow transplants, and mixed chimerism was transient. Measured with immunoSEQ multiplex PCR; TCRdb has only the in-frame clones, and not every one. The sample includes roughly 64,000 clones, approximately 89% of them seen just once. This clone has just a few counts. Its specificity is not known. The V call is TRBV2, the J call TRBJ2-1, with TRBD2 matching 8 bases. The specimen comprised CD4+ T cells from blood (PBMCs), sampled 6 months after the transplant. The origin of this receptor is a human patient who received a combined kidney and bone marrow transplant. Certain T cells may be donor cells from the graft. This CDR3 is CASILVRAGGSEQFF. The CDR3 DNA follows: TGTGCCAGCATACTCGTGCGCGCGGGGGGTTCTGAGCAGTTCTTC.